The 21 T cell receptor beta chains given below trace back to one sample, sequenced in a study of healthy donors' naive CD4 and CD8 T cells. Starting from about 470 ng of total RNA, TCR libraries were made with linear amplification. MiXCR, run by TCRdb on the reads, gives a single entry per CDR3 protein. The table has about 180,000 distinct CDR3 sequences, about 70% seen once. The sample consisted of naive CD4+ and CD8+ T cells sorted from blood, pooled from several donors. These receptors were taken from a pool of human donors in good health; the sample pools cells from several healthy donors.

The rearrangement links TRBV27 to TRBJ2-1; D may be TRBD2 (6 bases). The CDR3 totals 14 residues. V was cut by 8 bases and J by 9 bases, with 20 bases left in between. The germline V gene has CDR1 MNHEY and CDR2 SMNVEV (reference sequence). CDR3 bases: TGTGCCAGCCGTCCGGGGGTACTAGTTCTTGAGCAGTTCTTC. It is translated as CASRPGVLVLEQFF.

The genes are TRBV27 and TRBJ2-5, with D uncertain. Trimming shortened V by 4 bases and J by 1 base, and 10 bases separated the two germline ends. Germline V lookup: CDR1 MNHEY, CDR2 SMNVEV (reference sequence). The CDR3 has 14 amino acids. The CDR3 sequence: CASSSRGLQETQYF. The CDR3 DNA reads TGTGCCAGCAGTTCCAGAGGCCTCCAAGAGACCCAGTACTTC.

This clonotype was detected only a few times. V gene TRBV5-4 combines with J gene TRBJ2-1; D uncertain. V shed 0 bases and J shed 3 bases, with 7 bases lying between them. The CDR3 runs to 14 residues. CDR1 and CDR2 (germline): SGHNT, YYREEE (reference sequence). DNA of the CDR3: TGTGCCAGCAGCTTGGCCGAGGACTACAATGAGCAGTTCTTC. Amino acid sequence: CASSLAEDYNEQFF.

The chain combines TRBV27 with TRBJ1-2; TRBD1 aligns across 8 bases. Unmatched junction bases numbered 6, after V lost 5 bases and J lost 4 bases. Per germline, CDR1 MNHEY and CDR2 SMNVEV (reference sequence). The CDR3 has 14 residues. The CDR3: CASSPLQGVYGYTF. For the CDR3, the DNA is TGTGCCAGCAGTCCCTTACAGGGGGTCTATGGCTACACCTTC.

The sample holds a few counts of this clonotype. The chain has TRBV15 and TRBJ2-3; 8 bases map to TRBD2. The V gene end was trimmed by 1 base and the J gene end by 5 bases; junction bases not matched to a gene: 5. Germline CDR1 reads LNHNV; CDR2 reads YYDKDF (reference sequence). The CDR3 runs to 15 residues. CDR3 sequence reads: CATSRGGGRKDTQYF. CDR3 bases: TGTGCCACCAGCAGAGGCGGCGGGAGGAAAGATACGCAGTATTTT. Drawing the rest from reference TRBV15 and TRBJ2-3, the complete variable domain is DAMVIQNPRYQVTQFGKPVTLSCSQTLNHNVMYWYQQKSSQAPKLLFHYYDKDFNNEADTPDNFQSRRPNTSFCFLDIRSPGLGDTAMYLCATSRGGGRKDTQYFGPGTRLTVL.

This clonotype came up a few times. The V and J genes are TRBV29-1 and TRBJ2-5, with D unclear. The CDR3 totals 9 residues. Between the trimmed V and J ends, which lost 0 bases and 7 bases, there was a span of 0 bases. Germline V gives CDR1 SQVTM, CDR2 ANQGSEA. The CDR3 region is CSVEETQYF. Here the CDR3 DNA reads TGCAGCGTTGAAGAGACCCAGTACTTC.

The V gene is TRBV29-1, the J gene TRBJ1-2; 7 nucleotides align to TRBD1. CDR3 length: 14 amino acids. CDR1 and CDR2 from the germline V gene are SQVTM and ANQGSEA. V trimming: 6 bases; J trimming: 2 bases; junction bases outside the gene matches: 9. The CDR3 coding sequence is TGCAGCGTCGAGGGGGCGCAGGGCAACTATGGCTACACCTTC. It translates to CSVEGAQGNYGYTF.

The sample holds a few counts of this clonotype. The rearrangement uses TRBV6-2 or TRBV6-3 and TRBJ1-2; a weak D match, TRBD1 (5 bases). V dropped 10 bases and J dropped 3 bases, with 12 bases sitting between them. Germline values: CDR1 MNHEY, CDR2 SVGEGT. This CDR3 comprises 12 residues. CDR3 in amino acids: CAIRLGDYGYTF. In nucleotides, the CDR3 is TGTGCCATCCGCTTGGGGGACTATGGCTACACCTTC.

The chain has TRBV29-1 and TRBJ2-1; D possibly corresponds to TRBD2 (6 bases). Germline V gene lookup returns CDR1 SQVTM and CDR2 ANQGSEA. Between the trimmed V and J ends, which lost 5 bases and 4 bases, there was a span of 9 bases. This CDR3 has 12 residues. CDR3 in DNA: TGCAGCGTTAGCGGGTTTTACAATGAGCAGTTCTTC. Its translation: CSVSGFYNEQFF.

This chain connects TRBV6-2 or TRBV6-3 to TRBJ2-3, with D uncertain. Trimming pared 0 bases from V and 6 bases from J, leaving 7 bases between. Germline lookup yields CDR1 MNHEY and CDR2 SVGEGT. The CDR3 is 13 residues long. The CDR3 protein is CASSYSYTDTQYF. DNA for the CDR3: TGTGCCAGCAGTTACTCCTATACGGATACGCAGTATTTT.

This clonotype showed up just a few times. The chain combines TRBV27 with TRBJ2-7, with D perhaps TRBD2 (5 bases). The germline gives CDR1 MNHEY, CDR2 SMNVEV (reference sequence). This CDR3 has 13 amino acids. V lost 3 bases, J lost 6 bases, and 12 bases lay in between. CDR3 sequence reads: CASSFGREGEQYF. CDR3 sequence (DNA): TGTGCCAGCAGTTTCGGAAGAGAGGGCGAGCAGTACTTC.

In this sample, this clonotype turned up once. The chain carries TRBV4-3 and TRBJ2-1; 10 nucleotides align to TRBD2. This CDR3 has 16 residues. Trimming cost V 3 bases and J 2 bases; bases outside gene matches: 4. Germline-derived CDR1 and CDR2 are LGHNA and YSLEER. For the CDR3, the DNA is TGCGCCAGCAGCCAGCTAGCGGGAGTCGCCTACAATGAGCAGTTCTTC. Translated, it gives CASSQLAGVAYNEQFF.

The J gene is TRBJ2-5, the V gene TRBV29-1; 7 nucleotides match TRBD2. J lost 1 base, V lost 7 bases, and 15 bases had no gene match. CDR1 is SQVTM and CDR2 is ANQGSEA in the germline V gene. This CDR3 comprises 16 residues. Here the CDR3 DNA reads TGCAGCGCTGACCCAGGACTAGATCCTATCCAAGAGACCCAGTACTTC. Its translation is CSADPGLDPIQETQYF.

CDR3 coding DNA: TGTGCCAGCAGTTTGTCCCCCGGGACAGCATTTTACGAGCAGTACTTC. Amino acid sequence: CASSLSPGTAFYEQYF. The gene calls are TRBV27 and TRBJ2-7, with TRBD1 matching 7 bases. Germline CDR1 reads MNHEY; CDR2 reads SMNVEV (reference sequence). V dropped 3 bases and J dropped 4; count of bases not matched to a gene: 12. CDR3 length: 16 residues.

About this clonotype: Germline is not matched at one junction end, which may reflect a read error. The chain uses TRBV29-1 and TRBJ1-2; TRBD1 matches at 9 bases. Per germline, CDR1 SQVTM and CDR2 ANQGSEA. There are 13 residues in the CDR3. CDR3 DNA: TGTAGCGCGACAGGGGGTAGTTTTGCTGGCTACACCTTC. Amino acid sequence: CSATGGSFAGYTF.

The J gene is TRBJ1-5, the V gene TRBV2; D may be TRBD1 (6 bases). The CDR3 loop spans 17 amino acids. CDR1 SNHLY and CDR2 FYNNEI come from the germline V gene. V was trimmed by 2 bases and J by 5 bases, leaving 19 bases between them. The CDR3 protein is CASSEWGPTGPDQPQHF. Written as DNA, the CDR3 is TGTGCCAGCAGTGAATGGGGGCCGACAGGCCCGGATCAGCCCCAGCATTTT.

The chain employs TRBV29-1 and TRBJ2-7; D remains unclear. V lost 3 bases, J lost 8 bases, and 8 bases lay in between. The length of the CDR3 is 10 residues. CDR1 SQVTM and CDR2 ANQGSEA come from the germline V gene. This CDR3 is CSVDSGQQYF. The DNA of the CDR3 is TGCAGCGTTGATTCCGGACAGCAGTACTTC.

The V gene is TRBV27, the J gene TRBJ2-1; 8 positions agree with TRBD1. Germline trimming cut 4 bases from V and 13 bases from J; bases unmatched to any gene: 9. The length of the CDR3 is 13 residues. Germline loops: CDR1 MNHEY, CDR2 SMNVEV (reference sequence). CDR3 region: CASSSGTGFRQFF. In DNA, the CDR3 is TGTGCCAGCAGTTCCGGGACAGGTTTTCGACAGTTCTTC.

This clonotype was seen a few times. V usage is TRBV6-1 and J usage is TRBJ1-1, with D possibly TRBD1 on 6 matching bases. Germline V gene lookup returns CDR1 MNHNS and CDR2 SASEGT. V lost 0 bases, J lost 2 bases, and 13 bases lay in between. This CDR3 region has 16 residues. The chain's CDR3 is CASSEAATGYNTEAFF. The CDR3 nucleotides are TGTGCCAGCAGTGAAGCAGCGACAGGTTACAACACTGAAGCTTTCTTT.

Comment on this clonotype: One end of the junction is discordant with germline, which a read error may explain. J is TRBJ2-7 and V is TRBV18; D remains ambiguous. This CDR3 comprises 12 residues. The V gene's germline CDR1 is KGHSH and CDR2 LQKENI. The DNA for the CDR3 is TGTGTCAGCTCACCATCCGCCTACGAGCAGTACTTC. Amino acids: CVSSPSAYEQYF.

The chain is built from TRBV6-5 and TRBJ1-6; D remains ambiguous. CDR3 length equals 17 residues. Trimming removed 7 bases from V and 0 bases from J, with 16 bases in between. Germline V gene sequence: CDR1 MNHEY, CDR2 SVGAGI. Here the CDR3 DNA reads TGTGCCAGCACGACGACCTGGGTGGGCTCCTATAATTCACCCCTCCACTTT. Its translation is CASTTTWVGSYNSPLHF.